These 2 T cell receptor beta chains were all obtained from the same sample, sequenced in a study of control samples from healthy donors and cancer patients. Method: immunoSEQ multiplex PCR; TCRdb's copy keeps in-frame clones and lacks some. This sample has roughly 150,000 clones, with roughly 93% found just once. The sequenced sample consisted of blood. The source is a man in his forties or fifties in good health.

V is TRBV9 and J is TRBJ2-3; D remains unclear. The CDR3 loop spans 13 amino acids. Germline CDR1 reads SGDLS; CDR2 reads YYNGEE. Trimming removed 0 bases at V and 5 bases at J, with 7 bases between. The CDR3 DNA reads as TGTGCCAGCAGCGTAGCTGGAAAAGATACGCAGTATTTT. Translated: CASSVAGKDTQYF.

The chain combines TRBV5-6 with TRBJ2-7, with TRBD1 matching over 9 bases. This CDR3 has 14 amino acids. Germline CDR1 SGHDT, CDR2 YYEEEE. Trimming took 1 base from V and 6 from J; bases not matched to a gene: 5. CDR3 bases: TGTGCCAGCAGCTTGAGGACAGGGGAAATCGAGCAGTACTTC. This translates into CASSLRTGEIEQYF.